Following are 30 T cell receptor beta chains from one sample sequenced in a study of blood T cell repertoires in COVID-19. Sequencing used immunoSEQ multiplex PCR; TCRdb keeps in-frame clones, though not all of them. Here the sample spans 97,000 or so clones, almost 80% being singletons. The sequenced material came from peripheral blood. The source of these receptors is a man between 60 and 75 years old with active or convalescent COVID-19.

The chain employs TRBV6-5 and TRBJ1-2, with a tentative D call TRBD1 (6 bases). The CDR3 is 13 residues long. V lost 8 bases, J lost 2 bases, and 12 bases lay in between. Germline CDR1 is MNHEY and CDR2 is SVGAGI. CDR3 in DNA: TGTGCCAGCCGCACAGGGACCAACTATGGCTACACCTTC. This encodes CASRTGTNYGYTF.

The rearrangement links TRBV4-3 to TRBJ2-2; D unclear. The V end was cut by 0 bases, the J end by 1 base, with 9 bases between. Germline CDR1 reads LGHNA; CDR2 reads YSLEER. This CDR3 is built from 16 residues. Here the CDR3 reads CASSQDIPGNTGELFF. The CDR3 region has the DNA TGCGCCAGCAGCCAAGATATTCCGGGGAACACCGGGGAGCTGTTTTTT.

CDR3 coding DNA: TGTGCCAGCAGCAGCAGGACAGGGGGAATTGAGACCCAGTACTTC. Translation: CASSSRTGGIETQYF. The genes are TRBV5-8 and TRBJ2-5, with 10 nucleotides matching TRBD1. Germline loops: CDR1 SGHTS, CDR2 YDEGEE. J was trimmed by 5 bases and V by 4 bases; bases with no gene match: 8. There are 15 residues in the CDR3.

The chain joins TRBV4-2 to TRBJ2-3, with 8 nucleotides matching TRBD2. Germline lookup yields CDR1 LGHNA and CDR2 YNFKEQ. Trimming at V came to 1 base and at J to 2 bases, leaving 8 bases not matched to a gene. The CDR3 covers 17 residues. This CDR3 is CASSQVGTSGYTDTQYF. The DNA for the CDR3 is TGTGCCAGCAGCCAAGTCGGCACTAGCGGTTACACAGATACGCAGTATTTT.

This clone was seen once. V gene TRBV28 combines with J gene TRBJ1-1, with TRBD1 matching 7 bases. The CDR3 has 12 amino acids. The germline CDR1 and CDR2 sequences are MDHEN and SYDVKM. V shed 5 bases and J 8 bases; nucleotides not matched to a gene: 5. This chain's CDR3 is CASSVYRGEAFF. The DNA of the CDR3 is TGTGCCAGCAGTGTGTACAGGGGAGAAGCTTTCTTT.

The genes are TRBV4-3 and TRBJ2-1, with TRBD1 as a possible D gene (5 bases). Between the trimmed V and J ends, which lost 0 bases and 8 bases, there was a span of 8 bases. This CDR3 comprises 13 residues. Germline V gene sequence: CDR1 LGHNA, CDR2 YSLEER. The CDR3 sequence: CASSQEGVYEQFF. In DNA form, the CDR3 reads TGCGCCAGCAGCCAAGAAGGGGTCTATGAGCAGTTCTTC.

This chain connects TRBV11-2 to TRBJ2-2, with 9 nucleotides matching TRBD2. From germline, CDR1 is SGHAT and CDR2 FQNNGV. V dropped 1 base and J dropped 10; count of bases not matched to a gene: 7. The CDR3 covers 15 residues. The CDR3 protein is CASSLVLAGASELFF. DNA for the CDR3: TGTGCCAGCAGCTTAGTATTAGCGGGAGCATCGGAGCTGTTTTTT.

V and J are TRBV5-8 and TRBJ2-6; 8 bases are a match to TRBD2. Germline CDR1 is SGHTS and CDR2 is YDEGEE. Trimming took 6 bases from V and 2 from J; bases not matched to a gene: 13. CDR3 size: 18 residues. CDR3 sequence (DNA): TGTGCCAGCACCAGGCGGGTAGCGGGGAATCCTGGGGCCAACGTCCTGACTTTC. Amino acids: CASTRRVAGNPGANVLTF.

This chain uses TRBV5-1 with TRBJ2-1; TRBD2 matches 7 bases. Losses at the gene ends were 3 bases for V and 0 bases for J; bases not matched to a gene: 3. The CDR3 contains 15 residues. CDR1 and CDR2 (germline): SGHRS, YFSETQ. As DNA, the CDR3 is TGCGCCAGCAGCTCCGGGGGGAGCTCCTACAATGAGCAGTTCTTC. This encodes CASSSGGSSYNEQFF.

Only a few counts were recorded for this clone. V usage is TRBV7-2 and J usage is TRBJ2-7; D unresolved. The CDR3 is 15 amino acids. V gave up 5 bases and J gave up 1 base, with 15 bases separating them. The V gene's germline CDR1 is SGHTA and CDR2 FQGNSA. The CDR3 here is CASSLSLVASYEQYV. CDR3 coding DNA: TGTGCCAGCAGCCTGAGCCTAGTCGCATCCTACGAGCAGTACGTC.

V usage is TRBV5-4 and J usage is TRBJ2-2, with D possibly TRBD2 on 6 matching bases. Germline CDR1 is SGHNT and CDR2 is YYREEE (reference sequence). The CDR3 is made up of 17 amino acids. Between the trimmed V and J ends, which lost 1 base and 2 bases, there was a span of 15 bases. In nucleotides, the CDR3 is TGTGCCAGCAGCTTGCCCTCAGGGAGGAAAAACACCGGGGAGCTGTTTTTT. This sequence encodes CASSLPSGRKNTGELFF. The full variable domain, in which reference TRBV5-4 and TRBJ2-2 provide the parts outside the CDR3, is ETGVTQSPTHLIKTRGQQVTLRCSSQSGHNTVSWYQQALGQGPQFIFQYYREEENGRGNFPPRFSGLQFPNYSSELNVNALELDDSALYLCASSLPSGRKNTGELFFGEGSRLTVL.

The V call is TRBV4-2, the J call TRBJ2-1; 9 bases agree with TRBD2. The CDR3 loop spans 17 amino acids. V gave up 5 bases and J gave up 0 bases; unmatched junction bases: 8. CDR1 LGHNA and CDR2 YNFKEQ come from the germline V gene. This chain's CDR3 is CASSKFAGGSSYNEQFF. The CDR3, as DNA: TGTGCCAGCAGCAAGTTTGCGGGAGGGAGCTCCTACAATGAGCAGTTCTTC.

The J gene is TRBJ1-2, the V gene TRBV6-4; D may be TRBD1 (6 bases). The CDR3 spans 12 residues. Trimming took off 11 bases at V and 7 bases at J, with 17 bases between the two ends. CDR1 and CDR2 from the germline V gene are MRHNA and SNTAGT. The CDR3 sequence is CAHGQGRGGYTF. The CDR3 DNA reads as TGTGCCCACGGTCAGGGGCGCGGTGGCTACACCTTC.

V and J are TRBV3-1 (or the pseudogene TRBV3-2) and TRBJ2-2; D is possibly TRBD2 (5 bases). This CDR3 contains 17 residues. Trimming left V 2 bases short and J 0 bases short, with 13 bases between. The germline CDR1 and CDR2 sequences are LGHDT and YNNKEL (reference sequence). CDR3 sequence (DNA): TGTGCCAGCAGCCAATGGAGAGCGGAGTCGAACACCGGGGAGCTGTTTTTT. Amino acid sequence: CASSQWRAESNTGELFF.

This chain connects TRBV24-1 to TRBJ2-1, with TRBD1 matching over 9 bases. V was clipped by 5 bases and J by 8 bases; unmatched bases: 9. The CDR3 spans 15 residues. The germline V gene encodes CDR1 KGHDR and CDR2 SFDVKD. The CDR3 DNA is TGTGCCACCAGTGTAGGGACAGGGTCAAGACATGAGCAGTTCTTC. Amino acid sequence: CATSVGTGSRHEQFF.

The chain has TRBV10-1 and TRBJ1-1; D remains ambiguous. Germline loops: CDR1 WNHNN, CDR2 SYGVQD (reference sequence). Trimming stripped 3 bases from V and 4 bases from J, with 9 bases between. CDR3 length equals 13 residues. CDR3 in DNA: TGCGCCAGCAGTGAAGGCGGAATCACTGAAGCTTTCTTT. Translating gives CASSEGGITEAFF.

The chain combines TRBV15 with TRBJ2-5, with D tentatively TRBD2 (5 bases). V was cut by 4 bases and J by 0 bases, with 6 bases left in between. The germline V gene has CDR1 LNHNV and CDR2 YYDKDF (reference sequence). The CDR3 totals 13 residues. In DNA form, the CDR3 reads TGTGCCACCAGCAAGACTAACCAAGAGACCCAGTACTTC. This encodes CATSKTNQETQYF.

The CDR3 nucleotides are TGTGCCAGCAGTGAAGTGTCCGCGGGAGGGGAACTCGGGGAGCTGTTTTTT. The encoded protein is CASSEVSAGGELGELFF. The V call is TRBV6-1, the J call TRBJ2-2; 9 bases are shared with TRBD2. The V gene's germline CDR1 is MNHNS and CDR2 SASEGT. The CDR3 length is 17 residues. V was clipped by 1 base and J by 7 bases; unmatched bases: 10.

This chain joins TRBV30 and TRBJ1-5, with no clear D. Germline V gene data show CDR1 as GTSNPN and CDR2 as SVGIG (reference sequence). This CDR3 is 13 amino acids long. V lost 0 bases to trimming and J lost 7 bases, with 10 bases between them. The CDR3 sequence: CAWSVDWAQPQHF. CDR3 nucleotide sequence: TGTGCCTGGAGTGTTGATTGGGCCCAGCCCCAGCATTTT.

This clone was counted once. The chain uses TRBV6-5 and TRBJ1-3, with D possibly matching TRBD1 (6 bases). The CDR3 covers 16 residues. From germline, CDR1 is MNHEY and CDR2 SVGAGI. Trimming removed 0 bases at V and 2 bases at J, with 11 bases between. The CDR3 is CASSYSKRGTGNTIYF. The DNA of the CDR3 is TGTGCCAGCAGTTACTCGAAGAGGGGGACTGGAAACACCATATATTTT.

In this sample, this clone turned up a few times. The rearrangement joins TRBV5-6 to TRBJ1-5, with 7 positions matching TRBD1. Germline CDR1 and CDR2: SGHDT and YYEEEE. This CDR3 is built from 15 residues. V was clipped by 0 bases and J by 9 bases; unmatched bases: 9. This CDR3 reads CASSLGQGFSRPQHF. The CDR3 nucleotides are TGTGCCAGCAGCTTGGGACAGGGCTTCTCACGGCCCCAGCATTTT.

In nucleotides, the CDR3 is TGTGCCAGCTCAACCGGGACAGGGAACTCTGGAAACACCATATATTTT. Translation: CASSTGTGNSGNTIYF. The J gene is TRBJ1-3, the V gene TRBV18, with 9 nucleotides matching TRBD1. Per germline, CDR1 KGHSH and CDR2 LQKENI. The J segment lost 0 bases and the V segment lost 5 bases, leaving 5 bases of the junction unmatched. This CDR3 is 16 amino acids long. Using reference TRBV18 and TRBJ1-3 for the parts outside the CDR3, the full variable domain is NAGVMQNPRHLVRRRGQEARLRCSPMKGHSHVYWYRQLPEEGLKFMVYLQKENIIDESGMPKERFSAEFPKEGPSILRIQQVVRGDSAAYFCASSTGTGNSGNTIYFGEGSWLTVV.

The chain combines TRBV28 with TRBJ1-5; 12 bases are a match to TRBD1. Germline trimming cut 6 bases from V and 6 bases from J; bases unmatched to any gene: 12. The CDR3 is 17 amino acids. The germline V gene encodes CDR1 MDHEN and CDR2 SYDVKM. The CDR3 region is CASRYRGQGAPLQPQHF. CDR3 DNA sequence: TGTGCCAGCAGGTACAGGGGACAGGGGGCTCCTCTTCAGCCCCAGCATTTT.

J is TRBJ2-1 and V is TRBV27; 8 nucleotides agree with TRBD2. V gave up 5 bases and J gave up 10 bases; unmatched junction bases: 10. CDR3 length: 14 amino acids. Germline CDR1 is MNHEY and CDR2 is SMNVEV (reference sequence). The CDR3 coding sequence is TGTGCCAGCAGTACAACTCACAGGACTAGCGAGCAGTTCTTC. Translated: CASSTTHRTSEQFF.

The chain combines TRBV6-4 with TRBJ2-1; 9 positions match TRBD1. Germline trimming cut 8 bases from V and 6 bases from J; bases unmatched to any gene: 5. Per germline, CDR1 MRHNA and CDR2 SNTAGT. The CDR3 consists of 13 residues. DNA for the CDR3: TGTGCCAGCTCCTGGGACAGGGTCAATGAGCAGTTCTTC. It yields the protein CASSWDRVNEQFF.

The chain recombines TRBV28 with TRBJ1-3; possible D gene TRBD1, 6 bases. The CDR3 is 16 residues long. Germline CDR1 reads MDHEN; CDR2 reads SYDVKM. The ends were cut back, 6 bases at V and 2 bases at J, with 17 bases in the middle. CDR3 amino acids: CASSLPSQGTGNTIYF. The CDR3 DNA sequence: TGTGCCAGCAGCCTCCCTTCACAGGGTACTGGAAACACCATATATTTT.

The chain employs TRBV12-2 and TRBJ2-7; whether TRBD1, the table's D call, matches the DNA was not checked. TRBV12-2 is a pseudogene locus. This CDR3 spans 18 amino acids. CDR3 loop: CAISLPGQFVLKDWEQYV. The DNA for the CDR3 is TGTGCAATATCCCTTCCGGGACAGTTTGTCCTAAAAGACTGGGAGCAGTACGTC.

The chain links TRBV11-2 to TRBJ2-7; the match to TRBD2 covers 9 bases. V was clipped by 4 bases and J by 2 bases; unmatched bases: 3. CDR1 is SGHAT, CDR2 FQNNGV, per germline. The CDR3 is 14 residues long. CDR3 residues: CASSWVAGAYEQYF. The CDR3 bases are TGTGCCAGCAGCTGGGTAGCGGGAGCCTACGAGCAGTACTTC.

The chain couples TRBV27 to TRBJ2-7; weak D call: TRBD1 (6 bases). V was clipped by 10 bases and J by 3 bases, with 10 bases between them. Looked up from germline, CDR1 is MNHEY and CDR2 is SMNVEV (reference sequence). This CDR3 has 11 amino acids. CDR3 coding DNA: TGTGCCACCGAACAGGGCTACGAGCAGTACTTC. The encoded protein is CATEQGYEQYF.

V and J are TRBV4-2 and TRBJ1-4, with TRBD1 as a possible D gene (5 bases). CDR1 is LGHNA, CDR2 YNFKEQ, per germline. Trimming cost V 4 bases and J 8 bases, with 20 bases left between them. This CDR3 contains 16 residues. DNA of the CDR3: TGTGCCAGCAGCCCGGTTATCGGGGGATATCAAGAAAAACTGTTTTTT. Its protein product is CASSPVIGGYQEKLFF.